A single TCR beta chain is shown here with its context. What it binds is not known. The source of the sample is a study of CD8 T cells in Susac syndrome. Random hexamers were used to reverse transcribe about 0.5 to 1 ug of RNA. Across 54 Vbeta and 13 Jbeta, immunoSEQ multiplex PCR amplified TCR beta CDR3. TCRdb recomputed calls from the immunoSEQ multiplex PCR reads with MiXCR, one row per CDR3 protein. This sample carries roughly 200,000 distinct CDR3 sequences, 85% to 95% of them seen once, and the ten largest clones take approximately 0.1%. Findings and limits, study-wide: It was acknowledged in the study that its TCR sequencing and HLA analysis involved a relatively small number of individuals.

CDR1 and CDR2 from the germline V gene are LGHDT and YNNKEL (reference sequence). V lost 4 bases, J lost 8 bases, and 14 bases lay in between. The CDR3 has 13 amino acids. The chain has TRBV3-1 and TRBJ1-1, with no clear D. What was sequenced was CD4+ T cells from PBMCs. This TCR came from a human donor in good health. In DNA, the CDR3 is TGTGCCAGCAGCCCCCTACAGAATGCCGAAGCTTTCTTT. Translating gives CASSPLQNAEAFF.